Listed here are 5 T cell receptor beta chains from one sample, sequenced in a study of T cell repertoires in cytomegalovirus infection (dated by TCRdb to the late 2010s). Which antigens these TCRs recognize remains unknown. The meaning of the sample's treatment or condition label: in vitro stimulation with specific CMV peptide epitopes to enrich CMV-specific T cells. Sequenced using an Illumina HiSeq 1500. TCRdb applied fastp at Q25 and MiXCR to the public reads, then kept only in-frame beta chains. Rows are unified per CDR3 protein, each entry keeping the most common DNA and genes. A total of around 710,000 distinct CDR3 sequences appear in this sample, around 29% of them only once. The ten largest clonotypes hold roughly 14% of the sample. The sequencing used cultured CD8+ T cells from PBMCs, collected from culture after CMV antigen stimulation. These receptors all come from a human donor in good health (CMV status not recorded). Some clones in this sample may be carry-over from other donors' samples.

This clonotype was seen ten or more times. This chain uses TRBV7-8 with TRBJ2-1; tentatively, D is TRBD1 or TRBD2 (6 bases each). CDR3 size: 17 residues. Germline V gene sequence: CDR1 SGHVS, CDR2 FQNEAQ. V was cut by 1 base and J by 3 bases, with 16 bases left in between. CDR3: CASSLVGGGLIYNEQFF. CDR3 in DNA: TGTGCCAGCAGCTTAGTGGGGGGCGGTCTAATCTACAATGAGCAGTTCTTC.

The chain couples TRBV11-2 to TRBJ2-1; possibly TRBD2 for D (6 bases). The CDR3 spans 16 residues. The V gene lost 1 base and the J gene lost 2 bases, with 12 bases spanning the gap. CDR1 is SGHAT, CDR2 FQNNGV, per germline. The CDR3 DNA sequence: TGTGCCAGCAGCTTAGGGGGGGTTCCCCCCTACAATGAGCAGTTCTTC. As protein: CASSLGGVPPYNEQFF.

This clonotype turned up a few times. The CDR3 coding sequence is TGCAGCGTCCGAGGGAGGGACACCGGGGAGCTGTTTTTT. Encoded protein: CSVRGRDTGELFF. The gene calls are TRBV29-1 and TRBJ2-2; 7 bases fit TRBD2. The CDR3 is 13 amino acids. Germline CDR1 reads SQVTM; CDR2 reads ANQGSEA. After removal of 6 bases from V and 3 bases from J, the junction contained 4 bases not matched to a gene.

This clonotype came up once. This sequence joins TRBV5-4 and TRBJ1-2, with D possibly TRBD1 on 5 matching bases. Trimming left V 4 bases short and J 4 bases short, with 20 bases between. Per germline, CDR1 SGHNT and CDR2 YYREEE (reference sequence). The CDR3 sequence is 16 residues long. The CDR3 DNA follows: TGTGCCAGCAGCAACCTAGAGGAGGGGTATATCTATGGCTACACCTTC. It specifies CASSNLEEGYIYGYTF.

This clonotype turned up a few times. This sequence joins TRBV6-6 and TRBJ1-6; D unclear. The CDR3 is 15 residues long. Germline CDR1 reads MNHNY; CDR2 reads SVGAGI (reference sequence). V lost 2 bases, J lost 7 bases, and 12 bases lay in between. The CDR3 region is CASSYRSGNNSPLHF. DNA for the CDR3: TGTGCCAGCAGTTACCGGTCGGGAAACAATTCACCCCTCCACTTT.